The present T cell receptor beta chain was sequenced within a study of T cell changes during pregnancy in multiple sclerosis. A few counts support this clone. Clones were sequenced by immunoSEQ multiplex PCR, and TCRdb holds only the in-frame ones, with some missing. The sample gives tens of thousands of clones, roughly 92% of which show up once; 2% to 2.5% is in the top ten. V trimming: 1 base; J trimming: 7 bases; junction bases outside the gene matches: 3. The CDR3 is 14 residues long. CDR1 is SEHNR, CDR2 FQNEAQ, per germline (reference sequence). The source of this sequence is a female donor with multiple sclerosis, enrolled in a pregnancy study. This material consisted of peripheral blood, taken in the third trimester of pregnancy. V and J are TRBV7-9 and TRBJ1-4; TRBD1 matches 7 bases. The DNA for the CDR3 is TGTGCCAGCAGCTTAGGACAGGGCTCTGAAAAACTGTTTTTT. Translation: CASSLGQGSEKLFF.